The subject of this entry is one T cell receptor beta chain. These data are taken from a study of metastatic and nonmetastatic thyroid tumors. On the study more broadly: Repertoires were compared across blood and tumor or nodule tissue from malignant and benign thyroid patients.

The CDR3 is 16 residues long. Germline CDR1 is DFQATT and CDR2 is SNEGSKA (reference sequence). Germline trimming cut 5 bases from V and 5 bases from J; bases unmatched to any gene: 13. Under the authors' procedure: Construction of a distant-metastasis classifier for papillary thyroid cancer relied on CDR3 differences across clinicopathological groups. TCRdb used MiXCR to call clones anew from the PCR reads. TCRdb, not the original authors, processed these V and J calls. The repertoire holds fewer than 6,000 clones, under 30% seen once, with around 10% in the top ten. Thyroid surgery was preceded by no treatment in any patient.

V usage is TRBV20-1 and J usage is TRBJ2-1, with TRBD2 matching 9 bases. Input material: adjacent normal tissue. This receptor was taken from a male donor with papillary thyroid cancer or a benign thyroid nodule (not recorded which). Some clones in this sample may be carry-over from other donors' samples. The CDR3 is CSAVYSGSSRDNEQFF. Here the CDR3 DNA reads TGCAGTGCTGTCTATAGCGGGAGCTCTCGCGACAATGAGCAGTTCTTC.